The rows below give T cell receptor beta chains drawn from one sample of a study of CD8+ T cells in alopecia areata. Only in-frame clones appear in the TCRdb table, and some are missing; sequencing was by immunoSEQ multiplex PCR. The table lists roughly 150,000 clones, about 54% of them singletons. Material: CD4+ T cells sorted from blood. These receptors all come from a human donor in good health. Each CDR3 is given with its conserved first and last residue. D genes are given only for firm matches. A clone size is listed for some rows: how often the clone was seen (once, few, many), or a class if it is expanded.

CASRQQGFSYEQYF | TGTGCCAGCAGACAACAGGGTTTCTCCTACGAGCAGTACTTC | TRBV2 | 14 | - | - | TRBJ2-7
CAIRATGELFF | TGTGCCATCAGGGCCACCGGGGAGCTGTTTTTT | TRBV10-3 | 11 | - | few | TRBJ2-2
CASSPEQGSTEAFF | TGTGCCAGCAGCCCAGAACAGGGGTCCACTGAAGCTTTCTTT | TRBV5-4 | 14 | TRBD1 | - | TRBJ1-1
CASSAGRRNQPQHF | TGTGCCAGCAGCGCGGGACGGCGAAATCAGCCCCAGCATTTT | TRBV5-6 | 14 | - | once | TRBJ1-5
CASSGGGGETQYF | TGTGCCAGCAGTGGAGGGGGCGGAGAGACCCAGTACTTC | TRBV2 | 13 | TRBD1 | once | TRBJ2-5
CASSQALAGTSYNEQFF | TGCGCCAGCAGCCAAGCCCTAGCGGGGACCTCCTACAATGAGCAGTTCTTC | TRBV4-1 | 17 | TRBD2 | few | TRBJ2-1
CSVGARRSDTQYF | TGCAGCGTTGGAGCGAGACGGTCAGATACGCAGTATTTT | TRBV29-1 | 13 | - | - | TRBJ2-3
CASSRGGGSSGNTIYF | TGTGCCAGCAGCAGGGGAGGGGGTTCCTCTGGAAACACCATATATTTT | TRBV5-4 | 16 | - | few | TRBJ1-3
CATSGGRAGANVLTF | TGTGCCACCTCGGGAGGGAGGGCTGGGGCCAACGTCCTGACTTTC | TRBV15 | 15 | TRBD2 | - | TRBJ2-6
CASSFTGGQYNEQFF | TGTGCCAGCAGCTTTACGGGAGGACAGTACAATGAGCAGTTCTTC | TRBV5-5 | 15 | - | many | TRBJ2-1
CAWNARGQYNQPQHF | TGTGCCTGGAACGCCAGAGGACAGTATAATCAGCCCCAGCATTTT | TRBV30 | 15 | - | few | TRBJ1-5
CSVRGWDTEAFF | TGCAGCGTGAGGGGGTGGGACACTGAAGCTTTCTTT | TRBV29-1 | 12 | - | few | TRBJ1-1
CASSLTFNLNTEAFF | TGCGCCAGCAGCTTAACCTTCAACCTGAACACTGAAGCTTTCTTT | TRBV5-1 | 15 | - | - | TRBJ1-1
CASSSRKNTEAFF | TGTGCCAGCAGTTCAAGGAAAAACACTGAAGCTTTCTTT | TRBV6-5 | 13 | - | - | TRBJ1-1